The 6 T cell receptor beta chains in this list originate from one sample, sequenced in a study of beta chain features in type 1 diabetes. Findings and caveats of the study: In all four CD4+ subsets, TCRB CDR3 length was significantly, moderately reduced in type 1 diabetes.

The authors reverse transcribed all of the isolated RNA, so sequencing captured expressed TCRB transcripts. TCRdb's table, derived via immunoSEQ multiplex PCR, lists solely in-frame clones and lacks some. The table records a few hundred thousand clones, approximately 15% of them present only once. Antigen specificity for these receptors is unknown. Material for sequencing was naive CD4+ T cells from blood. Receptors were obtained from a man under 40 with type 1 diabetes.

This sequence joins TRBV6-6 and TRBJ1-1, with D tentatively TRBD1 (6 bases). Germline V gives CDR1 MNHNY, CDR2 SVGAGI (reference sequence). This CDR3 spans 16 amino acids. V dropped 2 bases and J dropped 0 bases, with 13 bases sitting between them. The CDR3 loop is CASSYPYQGLNTEAFF. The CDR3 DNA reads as TGTGCCAGCAGTTACCCCTATCAGGGGCTGAACACTGAAGCTTTCTTT.

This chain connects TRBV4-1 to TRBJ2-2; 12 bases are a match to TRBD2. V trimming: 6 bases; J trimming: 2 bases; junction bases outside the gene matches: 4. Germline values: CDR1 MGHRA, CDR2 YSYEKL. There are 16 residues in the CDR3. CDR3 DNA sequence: TGCGCCAGCAGTAGACTAGCGGGGGACAACACCGGGGAGCTGTTTTTT. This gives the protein CASSRLAGDNTGELFF.

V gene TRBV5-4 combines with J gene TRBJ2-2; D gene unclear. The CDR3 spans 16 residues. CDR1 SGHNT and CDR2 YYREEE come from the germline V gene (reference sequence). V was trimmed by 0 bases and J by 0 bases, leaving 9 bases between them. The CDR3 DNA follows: TGTGCCAGCAGCTTGGTGGAGCTCGCGAACACCGGGGAGCTGTTTTTT. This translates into CASSLVELANTGELFF.

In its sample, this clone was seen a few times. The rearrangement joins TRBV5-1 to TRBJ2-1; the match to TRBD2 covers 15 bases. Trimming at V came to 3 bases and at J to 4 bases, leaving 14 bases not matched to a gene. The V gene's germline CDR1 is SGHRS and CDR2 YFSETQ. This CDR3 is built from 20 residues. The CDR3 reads CASSSGGTSGRHDSYNEQFF. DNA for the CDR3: TGCGCCAGCAGCTCCGGGGGGACTAGCGGGAGGCATGACTCATACAATGAGCAGTTCTTC.

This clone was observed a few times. The CDR3 loop reads CASTLFRDRPYNEQFF. In nucleotides, the CDR3 is TGTGCCAGTACCCTCTTCCGGGACAGACCTTACAATGAGCAGTTCTTC. This sequence joins TRBV19 and TRBJ2-1; 7 nucleotides match TRBD1. CDR1 LNHDA and CDR2 SQIVND come from the germline V gene (reference sequence). The ends lost 7 bases at V and 4 bases at J; junction bases unmatched: 13. This CDR3 is 16 amino acids long.

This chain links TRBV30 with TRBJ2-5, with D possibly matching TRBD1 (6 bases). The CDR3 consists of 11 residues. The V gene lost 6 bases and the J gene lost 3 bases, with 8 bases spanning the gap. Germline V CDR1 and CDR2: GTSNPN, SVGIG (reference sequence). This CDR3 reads CACGGEETQYF. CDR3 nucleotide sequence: TGTGCCTGTGGGGGCGAAGAGACCCAGTACTTC.